A single TCR beta chain is shown here with its context. Germline is not matched at one junction end, which may reflect a read error. TCRdb fed the 5' RACE reads into MiXCR, producing one record per CDR3 protein. The sample contains roughly 1,500,000 distinct CDR3 sequences, 25% to 35% of which appear only once. These data come from a study of identical twins. Germline V gene data show CDR1 as LNHDA and CDR2 as SQIVND (reference sequence). The CDR3 runs to 16 residues. The genes are TRBV19 and TRBJ1-1; D remains unclear. Sample: cord blood. The receptor comes from a newborn girl in good health. CDR3 sequence reads: CASSPEAQRPNTEAFF. DNA for the CDR3: TGTGCCAGTAGTCCCGAGGCCCAGCGCCCGAACACTGAGGCTTTCTTT.